A single TCR beta chain is shown here with its context. The repertoire was sequenced with immunoSEQ multiplex PCR; TCRdb's copy has only in-frame clones and lacks some. The sample includes tens of thousands of clones, around 75% of them seen just once. This specimen belongs to a study of blood T cell repertoires in COVID-19. The V gene's germline CDR1 is DFQATT and CDR2 SNEGSKA (reference sequence). The V gene end was trimmed by 3 bases and the J gene end by 4 bases; junction bases not matched to a gene: 19. The CDR3 runs 18 residues. The rearrangement joins TRBV20-1 to TRBJ1-1; TRBD1 agrees at 8 bases. Sequencing input: peripheral blood. The TCR sequence derives from a man between 65 and 85 years old with COVID-19, enrolled during active disease. The CDR3 DNA reads as TGCAGTGCTAGTCTGCCGCAGGGGGCGCGAATGTCTGGCACTGAAGCTTTCTTT. It translates to CSASLPQGARMSGTEAFF.